The next 29 T cell receptor beta chains were all read from a single sample in a study of control samples from healthy donors and cancer patients. The method was immunoSEQ multiplex PCR; TCRdb's version includes in-frame clones alone and lacks a portion of them. Here the sample spans roughly 120,000 clones, about 93% being singletons. The sample taken for sequencing was blood. These receptors were taken from a man aged 30 to 39 in good health.

The chain recombines TRBV2 with TRBJ2-5, with 7 bases lining up with TRBD2. The CDR3 consists of 14 residues. Germline V gene data show CDR1 as SNHLY and CDR2 as FYNNEI. V lost 6 bases and J lost 4; bases outside the gene matches: 8. CDR3: CASRGPGGGETQYF. As DNA, the CDR3 is TGTGCCAGCAGGGGTCCGGGGGGTGGAGAGACCCAGTACTTC. The full variable domain, with the rest looked up from reference TRBV2 and TRBJ2-5, is EPEVTQTPSHQVTQMGQEVILRCVPISNHLYFYWYRQILGQKVEFLVSFYNNEISEKSEIFDDQFSVERPDGSNFTLKIRSTKLEDSAMYFCASRGPGGGETQYFGPGTRLLVL.

CDR3 residues: CASSPTGTASSGNTIYF. The CDR3 nucleotides read TGTGCCAGCTCACCAACCGGGACAGCAAGCTCTGGAAACACCATATATTTT. The V gene is TRBV18, the J gene TRBJ1-3; TRBD1 aligns across 7 bases. The length of the CDR3 is 17 residues. V was pared by 2 bases and J by 0 bases, with 7 bases of the junction left unmatched. CDR1 and CDR2 from the germline V gene are KGHSH and LQKENI.

This clone was counted once. This chain links TRBV5-6 with TRBJ1-1, with unresolved D. The V end lost 0 bases, the J end lost 2 bases, and 8 bases lay between the germline ends. This CDR3 spans 14 amino acids. The germline gives CDR1 SGHDT, CDR2 YYEEEE. CDR3 protein: CASSLGETNTEAFF. The CDR3 DNA is TGTGCCAGCAGCTTGGGAGAGACCAACACTGAAGCTTTCTTT.

This sequence joins TRBV6-5 and TRBJ1-4, with TRBD1 matching over 7 bases. This CDR3 has 13 residues. V shed 5 bases, J shed 8 bases, and the junction held 5 bases outside the gene matches. Germline V gene sequence: CDR1 MNHEY, CDR2 SVGAGI. CDR3 nucleotides: TGTGCCAGCAGTAGACAGGGTCGGGAAAAACTGTTTTTT. Protein product: CASSRQGREKLFF.

This chain connects TRBV10-2 to TRBJ1-6; no clear D. The CDR3 is made up of 13 amino acids. Germline CDR1 reads WSHSY; CDR2 reads SAAADI. The V end lost 9 bases, the J end lost 7 bases, and 13 bases lay between the germline ends. The CDR3 sequence: CASIRDWNSPLHF. CDR3 coding DNA: TGCGCCAGTATTAGAGATTGGAATTCACCCCTCCACTTT.

The chain recombines TRBV9 with TRBJ2-5; TRBD2 aligns across 8 bases. Losses at the gene ends were 3 bases for V and 2 bases for J; bases not matched to a gene: 3. The germline gives CDR1 SGDLS, CDR2 YYNGEE. The length of the CDR3 is 14 residues. CDR3 residues: CASSESGGQETQYF. CDR3 nucleotide sequence: TGTGCCAGCAGCGAGTCGGGGGGGCAAGAGACCCAGTACTTC.

The chain uses TRBV2 and TRBJ2-1, with 12 bases matching TRBD2. V gave up 6 bases and J gave up 5 bases; unmatched junction bases: 11. The CDR3 spans 17 residues. Germline CDR1 is SNHLY and CDR2 is FYNNEI. CDR3 coding DNA: TGTGCCAGCAGGAGGGCGGCTAGCGGGGGGGCTAACAATGAGCAGTTCTTC. This sequence encodes CASRRAASGGANNEQFF.

As to this clone: The junction does not match germline at one end; this may be a read error. The chain's CDR3 is CASSLVLGSALQF. Here the CDR3 DNA reads TGCGCCAGCAGCTTGGTGTTGGGTTCGGCCCTCCAATTC. The V and J genes are TRBV5-1 and TRBJ1-2; D is undetermined. The CDR3 has 13 amino acids. The germline gives CDR1 SGHRS, CDR2 YFSETQ. Drawing the rest from reference TRBV5-1 and TRBJ1-2, the complete variable domain is KAGVTQTPRYLIKTRGQQVTLSCSPISGHRSVSWYQQTPGQGLQFLFEYFSETQRNKGNFPGRFSGRQFSNSRSEMNVSTLELGDSALYLCASSLVLGSALQFGSGTRLTVV.

The chain links TRBV5-5 to TRBJ2-3; TRBD2 matches 7 bases. V was clipped by 4 bases and J by 0 bases; unmatched bases: 8. Germline V lookup: CDR1 SGHKS, CDR2 YYEKEE (reference sequence). This CDR3 is built from 16 residues. The CDR3 here is CASSGLAGPSTDTQYF. In DNA, the CDR3 is TGTGCCAGCAGCGGTTTAGCGGGCCCAAGCACAGATACGCAGTATTTT.

The V gene is TRBV19, the J gene TRBJ1-4; D uncertain. The CDR3 consists of 19 residues. From germline, CDR1 is LNHDA and CDR2 SQIVND (reference sequence). V was pared by 4 bases and J by 0 bases, with 21 bases between. The CDR3 sequence is CASSTPAGNRPATNEKLFF. The CDR3 DNA is TGTGCCAGTAGTACCCCCGCGGGTAATCGACCTGCAACTAATGAAAAACTGTTTTTT.

This chain links TRBV7-2 with TRBJ1-2, with D possibly TRBD1 on 6 matching bases. Germline V gene sequence: CDR1 SGHTA, CDR2 FQGNSA. Trimming cost V 8 bases and J 6 bases, with 13 bases left between them. The CDR3 has 12 residues. This CDR3 reads CASSAGGHGYTF. As DNA, the CDR3 is TGTGCCAGCTCTGCGGGGGGGCATGGCTACACCTTC.

The chain combines TRBV5-1 with TRBJ2-5; D is possibly TRBD2 (6 bases). Germline V gene lookup returns CDR1 SGHRS and CDR2 YFSETQ. V was trimmed by 4 bases and J by 5 bases, leaving 18 bases between them. This CDR3 comprises 15 residues. CDR3 sequence reads: CASSPRPYGGETQYF. The DNA of the CDR3 is TGCGCCAGCAGCCCCCGACCCTATGGAGGGGAGACCCAGTACTTC. Full variable domain (missing parts from reference TRBV5-1 and TRBJ2-5): KAGVTQTPRYLIKTRGQQVTLSCSPISGHRSVSWYQQTPGQGLQFLFEYFSETQRNKGNFPGRFSGRQFSNSRSEMNVSTLELGDSALYLCASSPRPYGGETQYFGPGTRLLVL.

This chain joins TRBV7-8 and TRBJ2-7; tentatively, D is TRBD1 (6 bases). The CDR3 runs 14 residues. From germline, CDR1 is SGHVS and CDR2 FQNEAQ. V lost 1 base and J 0 bases, leaving 7 bases between the germline ends. The CDR3 is CASSLEQGSYEQYF. CDR3 coding DNA: TGTGCCAGCAGCTTAGAACAGGGCTCCTACGAGCAGTACTTC.

This chain uses TRBV5-6 with TRBJ1-1; D not resolved. Germline V gene lookup returns CDR1 SGHDT and CDR2 YYEEEE. The CDR3 totals 12 residues. Trimming took off 2 bases at V and 7 bases at J, with 9 bases between the two ends. The CDR3 loop is CASSFPSSEAFF. The CDR3 DNA reads TGTGCCAGCAGCTTTCCGTCGAGTGAAGCTTTCTTT.

The V gene is TRBV29-1, the J gene TRBJ2-5; D possibly corresponds to TRBD1 (5 bases). From germline, CDR1 is SQVTM and CDR2 ANQGSEA. CDR3 length: 12 residues. V was trimmed by 4 bases and J by 1 base, leaving 7 bases between them. The CDR3 is CSVARAQETQYF. CDR3 bases: TGCAGCGTTGCCAGGGCCCAAGAGACCCAGTACTTC.

The V gene is TRBV7-2, the J gene TRBJ2-5, with D perhaps given as TRBD1 or TRBD2 (5 bases each). This CDR3 has 13 amino acids. Germline CDR1 reads SGHTA; CDR2 reads FQGNSA. Trimming removed 1 base at V and 5 bases at J, with 8 bases between. The CDR3 is CASSLGGEETQYF. CDR3 sequence (DNA): TGTGCCAGCAGCTTAGGAGGGGAGGAGACCCAGTACTTC.

This clone was seen only once. The chain combines TRBV27 with TRBJ1-1; D may be TRBD1 (6 bases). The V gene lost 5 bases and the J gene lost 2 bases, with 15 bases spanning the gap. The CDR3 has 15 amino acids. CDR1 and CDR2 (germline): MNHEY, SMNVEV (reference sequence). The CDR3 loop is CASSPRQELNTEAFF. In nucleotides, the CDR3 is TGTGCCAGCAGTCCCCGACAGGAACTAAACACTGAAGCTTTCTTT.

The chain is built from TRBV6-5 and TRBJ1-1; D gene ambiguous. With 5 bases removed from V and 4 bases from J, the gap between germline ends came to 8 bases. This CDR3 spans 12 amino acids. Germline loops: CDR1 MNHEY, CDR2 SVGAGI. CDR3: CASSLLGTEAFF. The DNA for the CDR3 is TGTGCCAGCAGTCTCCTAGGCACTGAAGCTTTCTTT.

The chain links TRBV6-4 to TRBJ2-1, with D possibly being TRBD2 (5 bases). The CDR3 is 14 residues long. Trimming shortened V by 8 bases and J by 4 bases, and 15 bases separated the two germline ends. CDR1 MRHNA and CDR2 SNTAGT come from the germline V gene. In DNA form, the CDR3 reads TGTGCCAGCTCCCGACTTTCGGGGTACAATGAGCAGTTCTTC. Amino acid sequence: CASSRLSGYNEQFF.

The CDR3 spells CASSSSGGNDEQYF. CDR3 DNA sequence: TGTGCCAGCAGCTCTAGCGGGGGTAACGACGAGCAGTACTTC. The rearrangement uses TRBV7-9 and TRBJ2-7, with TRBD2 identical over 10 bases. The junction had 5 bases not matched to a gene; V was cut back by 4 bases and J by 5 bases. This CDR3 has 14 amino acids. Germline-derived CDR1 and CDR2 are SEHNR and FQNEAQ (reference sequence).

The rearrangement links TRBV7-3 to TRBJ2-3; 9 bases line up with TRBD2. This CDR3 is built from 16 residues. V trimming: 1 base; J trimming: 0 bases; junction bases outside the gene matches: 2. CDR1 SGHTA and CDR2 FQGTGA come from the germline V gene. CDR3 sequence: CASSLKAGGSTDTQYF. CDR3 sequence (DNA): TGTGCCAGCAGCTTAAAAGCGGGGGGCAGCACAGATACGCAGTATTTT.

The J gene is TRBJ2-1, the V gene TRBV11-2; D remains unclear. Per the germline V gene, CDR1 is SGHAT and CDR2 is FQNNGV. The CDR3 covers 11 residues. With 2 bases removed from V and 9 bases from J, the gap between germline ends came to 5 bases. This CDR3 is CASSLRSEQFF. The DNA for the CDR3 is TGTGCCAGCAGCTTAAGGAGTGAGCAGTTCTTC.

The chain is built from TRBV7-9 and TRBJ1-6; 7 bases are shared with TRBD1. The junction had 10 bases not matched to a gene; V was cut back by 4 bases and J by 7 bases. Germline lookup yields CDR1 SEHNR and CDR2 FQNEAQ (reference sequence). CDR3 length: 16 amino acids. The CDR3 protein is CASSSPGQRKNSPLHF. CDR3 DNA: TGTGCCAGCAGCTCCCCGGGACAGCGAAAGAATTCACCCCTCCACTTT.

The V and J genes are TRBV9 and TRBJ1-3, with no clear D. The germline V gene has CDR1 SGDLS and CDR2 YYNGEE. The CDR3 sequence is 17 residues long. Trimming removed 2 bases from V and 3 bases from J, with 18 bases in between. This chain's CDR3 is CASSVYAGRTYGNTIYF. For the CDR3, the DNA is TGTGCCAGCAGCGTCTACGCCGGACGGACCTATGGAAACACCATATATTTT. Full variable domain (outside the CDR3, taken from reference TRBV9 and TRBJ1-3): DSGVTQTPKHLITATGQRVTLRCSPRSGDLSVYWYQQSLDQGLQFLIQYYNGEERAKGNILERFSAQQFPDLHSELNLSSLELGDSALYFCASSVYAGRTYGNTIYFGEGSWLTVV.

The J gene is TRBJ2-3, the V gene TRBV9; D is possibly TRBD2 (6 bases). V lost 0 bases to trimming and J lost 8 bases, with 19 bases between them. This CDR3 is 16 amino acids long. In germline, CDR1 is SGDLS, CDR2 YYNGEE. CDR3 region: CASSVGPASLGGTQYF. As DNA, the CDR3 is TGTGCCAGCAGCGTAGGCCCCGCTAGTTTGGGAGGTACGCAGTATTTT.

The V gene is TRBV6-5, the J gene TRBJ1-1; 7 nucleotides align to TRBD1. V lost 4 bases, J lost 3 bases, and 5 bases stayed unmatched. Germline-derived CDR1 and CDR2 are MNHEY and SVGAGI. The CDR3 is made up of 14 amino acids. The CDR3, as DNA: TGTGCCAGCAGTTCCCTCACAGGGGACACTGAAGCTTTCTTT. As protein: CASSSLTGDTEAFF.

This clone occurred once. V usage is TRBV12-3 or TRBV12-4 and J usage is TRBJ2-1; a weak D match, TRBD2 (5 bases). The CDR3 contains 13 residues. V shed 8 bases and J shed 4 bases, with 12 bases lying between them. This CDR3 reads CASQDRDYNEQFF. The CDR3 bases are TGTGCCAGCCAGGACCGGGATTACAATGAGCAGTTCTTC.

CDR3 nucleotides: TGTGCCATCAGTGGGGGACCTCTAAGCTCCTACGAGCAGTACTTC. It is translated as CAISGGPLSSYEQYF. This chain joins TRBV10-3 and TRBJ2-7; tentatively, D is TRBD1 or TRBD2 (5 bases each). The ends were cut back, 4 bases at V and 0 bases at J, with 13 bases in the middle. The CDR3 runs 15 residues. Germline V gives CDR1 ENHRY, CDR2 SYGVKD.

This chain connects TRBV6-5 to TRBJ2-7, with D perhaps matching TRBD1 (5 bases). V was cut by 6 bases and J by 2 bases, with 14 bases left in between. Germline assignment: CDR1 MNHEY and CDR2 SVGAGI. The CDR3 is 14 amino acids. The CDR3 here is CASSTSGFAYEQYV. The DNA of the CDR3 is TGTGCCAGCAGCACATCAGGGTTCGCCTACGAGCAGTACGTC.